The T cell receptor (beta chain) under discussion was sequenced for a study of T-cell reconstitution after alpha-beta-depleted transplantation in children. Study results and caveats: It was reported that alpha-beta T cells came from several hundred expanded graft clones (about two months after transplant). After transplant, high TCRbeta diversity at day 60 in some patients arose from surviving recipient T cells and thymic progenitors. A year post-transplant, T-cell counts and diversity derived mostly from newly produced T cells.

Unique molecular identifiers were used in preparing the TCRbeta library. TCRdb re-derived calls from the PCR reads in MiXCR, one entry per CDR3 protein. The data show 750,000 to 950,000 distinct CDR3 sequences, approximately 15% seen once. For this clonotype: What it binds is unknown.

Trimming removed 6 bases at V and 3 bases at J, with 15 bases between. This CDR3 region has 14 residues. Germline V CDR1 and CDR2: MNHEY, SMNVEV (reference sequence). The clonotype comes from a male patient younger than 18 who had a stem cell transplant for acute lymphoblastic leukemia, so the T cells may come from the graft donor. The rearrangement joins TRBV27 to TRBJ2-7, with D possibly TRBD2 on 6 matching bases. The source was PBMCs, mostly from graft donor cells, collected 360 days after TCRalphabeta/CD19-depleted stem cell transplant. CDR3 residues: CASSLLASRYEQYF. The DNA of the CDR3 is TGTGCCAGCAGCCTACTAGCTTCCCGCTACGAGCAGTACTTC.